This T cell receptor beta chain derives from a study of cytomegalovirus exposure and HLA in healthy donors. This clone was observed a single time. The CDR3 is 19 residues long. V shed 1 base and J 0 bases; nucleotides not matched to a gene: 6. Germline assignment: CDR1 SGHTA and CDR2 FQGNSA. It was with 60 Vbeta and 13 Jbeta primers that the PCR ran. Only in-frame clones appear in the TCRdb table, and some are missing; sequencing was by immunoSEQ multiplex PCR. The table has under 200,000 clones, around 77% seen once. The origin of this receptor is a female donor in good health and CMV-seronegative. The rearrangement joins TRBV7-2 to TRBJ2-1; 13 nucleotides line up with TRBD2. Sequenced sample: PBMCs. The CDR3 DNA is TGTGCCAGCAGCTTAGTGACTAGCGGGGGGTGGAGCTCCTACAATGAGCAGTTCTTC. This sequence encodes CASSLVTSGGWSSYNEQFF.